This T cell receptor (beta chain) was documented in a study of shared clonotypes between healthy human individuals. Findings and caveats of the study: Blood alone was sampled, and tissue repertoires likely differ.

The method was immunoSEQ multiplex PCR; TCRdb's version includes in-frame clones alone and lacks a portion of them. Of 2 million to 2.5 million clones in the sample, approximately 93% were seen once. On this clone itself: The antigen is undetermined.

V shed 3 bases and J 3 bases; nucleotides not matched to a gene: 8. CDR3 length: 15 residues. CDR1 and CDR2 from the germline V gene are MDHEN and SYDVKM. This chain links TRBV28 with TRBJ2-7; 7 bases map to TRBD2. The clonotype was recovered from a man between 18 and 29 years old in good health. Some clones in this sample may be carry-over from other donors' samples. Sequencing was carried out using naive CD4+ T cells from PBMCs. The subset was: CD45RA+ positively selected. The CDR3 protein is CASSFVAGPIYEQYF. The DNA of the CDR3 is TGTGCCAGCAGTTTCGTAGCGGGTCCTATCTACGAGCAGTACTTC.